This T cell receptor beta chain was documented in a study of OX40 agonist ivuxolimab in advanced cancers. CDR3 length equals 16 residues. The V and J ends lost 2 bases and 12 bases, in that order; junction bases with no gene match: 12. Germline CDR1 reads SGHDN; CDR2 reads FVKESK. Using immunoSEQ multiplex PCR, the repertoire was profiled, and TCRdb retains in-frame clones only, with some absent. The repertoire has about 90,000 clones, around nine tenths of them found once; the top ten carry 1.3% to 1.5%. This material consisted of CD4+ or CD8+ T cells sorted from blood, taken in a trial of the OX40 agonist ivuxolimab. The TCR originated in an adult with an advanced solid tumor such as melanoma, head and neck, liver or kidney cancer. The rearrangement links TRBV14 to TRBJ1-4; 10 positions agree with TRBD1. This CDR3 reads CASSQLRGQGPQELFF. The CDR3 DNA sequence: TGTGCCAGCAGCCAATTGAGGGGACAGGGGCCTCAAGAACTGTTTTTT.